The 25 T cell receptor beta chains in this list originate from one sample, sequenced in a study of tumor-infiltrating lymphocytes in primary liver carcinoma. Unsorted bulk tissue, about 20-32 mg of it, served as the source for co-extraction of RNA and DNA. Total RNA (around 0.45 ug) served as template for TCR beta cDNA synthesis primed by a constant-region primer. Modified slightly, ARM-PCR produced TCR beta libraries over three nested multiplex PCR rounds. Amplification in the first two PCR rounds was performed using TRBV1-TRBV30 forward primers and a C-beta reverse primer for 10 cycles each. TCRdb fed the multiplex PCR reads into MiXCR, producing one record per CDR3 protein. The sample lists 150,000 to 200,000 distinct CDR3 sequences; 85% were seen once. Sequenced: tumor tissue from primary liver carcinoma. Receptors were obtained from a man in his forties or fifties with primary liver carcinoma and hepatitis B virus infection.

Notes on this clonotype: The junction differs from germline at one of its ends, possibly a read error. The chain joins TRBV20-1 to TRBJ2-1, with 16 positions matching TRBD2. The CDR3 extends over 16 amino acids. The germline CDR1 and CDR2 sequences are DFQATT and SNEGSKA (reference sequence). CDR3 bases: TGCAATGCTAGTGGGACTAGCGGGAGGGTCGGTAATGAGCAGTTCTTC. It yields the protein CNASGTSGRVGNEQFF.

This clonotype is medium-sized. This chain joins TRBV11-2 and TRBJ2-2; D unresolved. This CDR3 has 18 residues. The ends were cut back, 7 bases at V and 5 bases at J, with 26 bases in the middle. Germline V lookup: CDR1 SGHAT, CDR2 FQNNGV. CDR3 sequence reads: CASIITATWTVGTGELFF. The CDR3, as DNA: TGTGCCAGCATCATCACCGCTACATGGACGGTGGGGACCGGGGAGCTGTTTTTT.

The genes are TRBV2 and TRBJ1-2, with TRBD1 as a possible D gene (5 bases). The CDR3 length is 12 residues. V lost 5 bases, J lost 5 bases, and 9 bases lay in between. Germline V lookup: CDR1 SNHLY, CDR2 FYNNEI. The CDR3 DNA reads TGTGCCAGCAGTTATGACAGATATGGCTACACCTTC. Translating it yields CASSYDRYGYTF.

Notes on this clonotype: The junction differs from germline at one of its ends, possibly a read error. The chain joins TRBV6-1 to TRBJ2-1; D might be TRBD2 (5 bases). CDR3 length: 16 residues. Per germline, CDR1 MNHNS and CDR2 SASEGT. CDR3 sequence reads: CGSTPYQSGGYNEQFF. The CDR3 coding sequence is TGTGGCAGCACCCCTTATCAAAGCGGAGGCTACAATGAGCAGTTCTTC.

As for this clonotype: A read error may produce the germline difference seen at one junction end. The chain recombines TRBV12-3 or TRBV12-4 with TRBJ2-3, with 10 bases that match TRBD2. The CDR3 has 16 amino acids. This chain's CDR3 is CANSSSTSGVTDTQYF. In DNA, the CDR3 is TGTGCCAACAGTTCGAGTACTAGCGGGGTCACAGATACGCAGTATTTT.

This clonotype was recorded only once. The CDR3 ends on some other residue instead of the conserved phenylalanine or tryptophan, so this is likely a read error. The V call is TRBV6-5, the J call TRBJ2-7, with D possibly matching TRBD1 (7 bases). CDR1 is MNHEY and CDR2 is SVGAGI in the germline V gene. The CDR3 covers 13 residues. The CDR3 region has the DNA TGTACTAGTAACCGACAGGGAGGCTACGAGCAGTACTAC. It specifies CTSNRQGGYEQYY.

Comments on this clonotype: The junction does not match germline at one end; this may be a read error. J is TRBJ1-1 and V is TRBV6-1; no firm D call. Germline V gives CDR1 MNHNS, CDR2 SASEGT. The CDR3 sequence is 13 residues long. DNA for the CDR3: TGTGTCAGCAGTGATGGTAGGAACACTGATGCTTTCTTT. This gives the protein CVSSDGRNTDAFF.

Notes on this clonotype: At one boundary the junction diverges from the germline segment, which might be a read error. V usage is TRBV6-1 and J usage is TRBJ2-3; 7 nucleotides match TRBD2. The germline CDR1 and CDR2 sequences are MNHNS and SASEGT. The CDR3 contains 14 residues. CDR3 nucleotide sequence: TGTGCCAGCAGTGAAGGCGGGAGCTTAGATGCGCAGTATTTT. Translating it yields CASSEGGSLDAQYF.

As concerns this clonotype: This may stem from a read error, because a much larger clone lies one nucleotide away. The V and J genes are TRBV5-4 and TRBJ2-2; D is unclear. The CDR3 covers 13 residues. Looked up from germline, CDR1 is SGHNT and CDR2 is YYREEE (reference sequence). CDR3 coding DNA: TGTACCAGCAGCTCCGAAGGGTACAGGGAGCTGTTTTTT. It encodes CTSSSEGYRELFF.

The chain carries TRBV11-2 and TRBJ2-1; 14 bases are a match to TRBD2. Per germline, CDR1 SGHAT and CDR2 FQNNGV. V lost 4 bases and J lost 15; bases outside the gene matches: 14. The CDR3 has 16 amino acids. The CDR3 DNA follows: TGTGCCAGCAGCTACTCTTCGACTAGCGGGAGGGGAGGCGGGTTCTTC. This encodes CASSYSSTSGRGGGFF.

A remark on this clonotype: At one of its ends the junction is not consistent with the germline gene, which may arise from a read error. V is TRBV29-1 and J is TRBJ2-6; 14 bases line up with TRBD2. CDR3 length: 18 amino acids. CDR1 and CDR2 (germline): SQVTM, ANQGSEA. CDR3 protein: CSVGGTSGSLSGTKVLTF. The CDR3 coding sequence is TGCAGCGTTGGAGGGACTAGCGGGAGCCTCTCTGGGACCAAAGTCCTGACTTTC. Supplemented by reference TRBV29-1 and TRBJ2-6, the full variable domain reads SAVISQKPSRDICQRGTSLTIQCQVDSQVTMMFWYRQQPGQSLTLIATANQGSEATYESGFVIDKFPISRPNLTFSTLTVSNMSPEDSSIYLCSVGGTSGSLSGTKVLTFGAGSRLTVL.

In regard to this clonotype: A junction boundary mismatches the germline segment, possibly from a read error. For the CDR3, the DNA is TGTGCCAGCAGTGAAGACGAGAGGGGATGGGATACGCTGTATTTT. The encoded protein is CASSEDERGWDTLYF. The chain joins TRBV6-1 to TRBJ2-3; the D call may be TRBD1 or TRBD2 (5 bases each). The length of the CDR3 is 15 residues. CDR1 and CDR2 from the germline V gene are MNHNS and SASEGT.

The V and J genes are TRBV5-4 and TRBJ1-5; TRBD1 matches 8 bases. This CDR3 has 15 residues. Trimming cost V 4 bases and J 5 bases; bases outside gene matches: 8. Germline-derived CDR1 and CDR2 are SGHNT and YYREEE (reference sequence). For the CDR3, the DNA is TGTGCCAGCAGCCCTGACAGGGGTGGCGATCAGCCCCAGCATTTT. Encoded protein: CASSPDRGGDQPQHF.

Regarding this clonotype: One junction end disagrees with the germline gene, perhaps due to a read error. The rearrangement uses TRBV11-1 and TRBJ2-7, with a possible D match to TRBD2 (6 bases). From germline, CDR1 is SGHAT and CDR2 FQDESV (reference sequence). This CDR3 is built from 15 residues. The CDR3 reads CASRSSRDSSYKQYF. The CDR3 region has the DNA TGTGCCAGCAGGTCATCCCGGGACTCCTCCTACAAGCAGTATTTC.

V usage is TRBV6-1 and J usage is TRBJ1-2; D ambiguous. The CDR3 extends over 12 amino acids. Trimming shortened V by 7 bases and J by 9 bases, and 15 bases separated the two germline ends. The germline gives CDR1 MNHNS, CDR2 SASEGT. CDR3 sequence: CASTDQEDSYTF. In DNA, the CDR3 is TGTGCCAGCACCGACCAGGAGGATAGCTACACCTTC.

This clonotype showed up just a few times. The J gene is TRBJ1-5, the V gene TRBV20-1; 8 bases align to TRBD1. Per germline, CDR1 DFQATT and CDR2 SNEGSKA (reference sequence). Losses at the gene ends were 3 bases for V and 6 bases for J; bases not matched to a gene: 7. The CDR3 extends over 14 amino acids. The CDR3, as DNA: TGCAGTGCTAGTGAGGGACAGGCGAGTCAGCCCCAGCATTTT. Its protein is CSASEGQASQPQHF.

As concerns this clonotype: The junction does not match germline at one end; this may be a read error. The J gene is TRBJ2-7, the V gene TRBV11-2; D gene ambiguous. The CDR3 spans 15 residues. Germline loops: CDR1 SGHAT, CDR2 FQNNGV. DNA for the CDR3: TGTGCCAGCAGTTCCGGACGGCATTACGCGCGCGAGCATTACTTC. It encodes CASSSGRHYAREHYF.

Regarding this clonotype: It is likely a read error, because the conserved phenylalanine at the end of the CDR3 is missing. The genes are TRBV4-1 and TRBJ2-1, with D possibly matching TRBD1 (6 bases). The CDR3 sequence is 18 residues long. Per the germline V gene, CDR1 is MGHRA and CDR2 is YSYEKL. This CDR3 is CASNSRTLRGGVYYEQFL. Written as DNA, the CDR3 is TGCGCCAGCAACTCCAGAACTCTCAGGGGTGGGGTCTACTATGAGCAGTTCTTA.

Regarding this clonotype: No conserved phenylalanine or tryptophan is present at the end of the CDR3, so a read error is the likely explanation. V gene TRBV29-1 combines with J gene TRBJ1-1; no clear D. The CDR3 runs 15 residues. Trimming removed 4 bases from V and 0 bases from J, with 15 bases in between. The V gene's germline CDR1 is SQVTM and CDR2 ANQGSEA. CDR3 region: CSVAPDWAMNTEAFL. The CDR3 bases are TGCAGCGTTGCCCCTGATTGGGCAATGAACACTGAAGCTTTCCTT.

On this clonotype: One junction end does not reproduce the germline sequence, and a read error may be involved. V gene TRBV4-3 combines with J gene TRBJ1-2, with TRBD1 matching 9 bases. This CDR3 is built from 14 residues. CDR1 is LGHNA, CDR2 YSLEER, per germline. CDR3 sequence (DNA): TGCGCCAGCAGCCAACTCGGGACAGGGAATGGTTACACCTTC. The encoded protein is CASSQLGTGNGYTF.

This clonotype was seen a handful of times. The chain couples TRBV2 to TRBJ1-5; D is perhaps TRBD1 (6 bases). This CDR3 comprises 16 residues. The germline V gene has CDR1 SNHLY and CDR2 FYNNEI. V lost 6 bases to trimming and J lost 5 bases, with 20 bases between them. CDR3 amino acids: CASRGDMGGNYQPQHF. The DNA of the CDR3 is TGTGCCAGCAGGGGGGACATGGGAGGGAATTATCAGCCCCAGCATTTT. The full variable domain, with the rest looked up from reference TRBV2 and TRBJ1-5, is EPEVTQTPSHQVTQMGQEVILRCVPISNHLYFYWYRQILGQKVEFLVSFYNNEISEKSEIFDDQFSVERPDGSNFTLKIRSTKLEDSAMYFCASRGDMGGNYQPQHFGDGTRLSIL.

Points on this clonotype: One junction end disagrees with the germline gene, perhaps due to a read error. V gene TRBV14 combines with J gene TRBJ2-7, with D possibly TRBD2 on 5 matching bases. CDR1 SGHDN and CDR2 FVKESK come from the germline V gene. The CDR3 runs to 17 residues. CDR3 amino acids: CASSRDLLSGSSYDQYF. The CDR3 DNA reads TGTGCCAGCAGCCGAGACTTACTATCGGGGAGCTCCTACGATCAGTACTTC.

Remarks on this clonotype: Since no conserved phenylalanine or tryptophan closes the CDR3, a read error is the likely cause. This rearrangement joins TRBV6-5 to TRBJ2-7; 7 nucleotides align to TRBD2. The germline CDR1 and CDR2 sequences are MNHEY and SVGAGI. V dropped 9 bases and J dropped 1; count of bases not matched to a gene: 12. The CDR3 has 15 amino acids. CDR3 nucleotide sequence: TGTGCCAGTAGCCGTACGGGGGGTGCTTCCTACGAGCAGTACCTC. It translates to CASSRTGGASYEQYL.

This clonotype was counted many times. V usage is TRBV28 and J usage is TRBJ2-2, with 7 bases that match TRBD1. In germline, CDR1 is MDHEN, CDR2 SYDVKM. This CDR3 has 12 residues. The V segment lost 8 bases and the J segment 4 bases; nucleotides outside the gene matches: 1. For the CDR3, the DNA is TGTGCCAGCGACAGGGCCACCGGGGAGCTGTTTTTT. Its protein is CASDRATGELFF.

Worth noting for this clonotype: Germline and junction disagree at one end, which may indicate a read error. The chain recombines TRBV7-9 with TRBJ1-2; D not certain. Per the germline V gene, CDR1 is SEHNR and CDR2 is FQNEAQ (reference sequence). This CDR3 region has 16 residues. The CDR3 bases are TGTGTCAGCAGCTTACCCCCGACCGGGCAAGAGGTTGACTACACCTTC. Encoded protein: CVSSLPPTGQEVDYTF.